Detailed here is one TCR beta chain. What it recognizes is unknown. The data are from a study of T and B cells in COVID-19 patients. Across the whole study: Blood was sampled from COVID-19 patients who were either actively infected or recovered. Critical illness requiring mechanical ventilation or extracorporeal membrane oxygenation affected about 60% of the 20 active-infection patients. In the active-infection cohort, about 90% of the roughly 20 patients had comorbidities linked to unfavorable COVID-19 outcome. The study's findings and limits: Clonality of TRB repertoires was high in active COVID-19; recovery brought above-healthy diversity and richness.

Each TRB amplification used about 220-500 ng of genomic DNA from blood. Multiplex PCR with BIOMED2 TRB-A/B primer pools amplified TRB rearrangements. In TCRdb, the multiplex PCR reads were re-called with MiXCR into one record per CDR3 protein. The sample yields roughly 21,000 distinct CDR3 sequences, about a third seen once. Looked up from germline, CDR1 is SGHRS and CDR2 is YFSETQ. This CDR3 is built from 16 residues. Trimming shortened V by 4 bases and J by 6 bases, and 22 bases separated the two germline ends. This receptor was identified in a human donor who had recovered from COVID-19. Sequencing was carried out using blood. V and J are TRBV5-1 and TRBJ1-2; D might be TRBD1 (5 bases). This CDR3 reads CASSPEPGGETNGYTF. In nucleotides, the CDR3 is TGCGCCAGCAGCCCGGAACCCGGGGGTGAGACTAATGGCTACACCTTC. Filled out from reference TRBV5-1 and TRBJ1-2, the complete variable domain reads KAGVTQTPRYLIKTRGQQVTLSCSPISGHRSVSWYQQTPGQGLQFLFEYFSETQRNKGNFPGRFSGRQFSNSRSEMNVSTLELGDSALYLCASSPEPGGETNGYTFGSGTRLTVV.